Listed below are T cell receptor beta chains from one sample, sequenced in a study of OX40 agonist ivuxolimab in advanced cancers. Clones were read by immunoSEQ multiplex PCR, and TCRdb kept only the in-frame ones, dropping some. The sample lists more than 60,000 clones; about 86% were seen once. Sample: CD4+ or CD8+ T cells sorted from blood, taken in a trial of the OX40 agonist ivuxolimab. These TCRs come from an adult with an advanced solid tumor such as melanoma, head and neck, liver or kidney cancer. Each CDR3 is given with its conserved first and last residue. The D gene is left open where the match is weak. Clone size is stated in some rows and not others, as once, few, many or a class when expanded.

j_gene	d_gene	abundance	v_gene	CDR3aa	CDR3nt
TRBJ1-6	.	once	TRBV5-1	CASSLEKGSNSPLHF	TGCGCCAGCAGCTTGGAGAAGGGGTCTAATTCACCCCTCCACTTT
TRBJ1-5	TRBD1	once	TRBV19	CASSELDRGYQPQHF	TGTGCCAGTAGTGAATTGGACAGGGGTTACCAGCCCCAGCATTTT
TRBJ1-1	.	few	TRBV6-5	CASSYSAGMNTEAFF	TGTGCCAGCAGTTACTCGGCCGGAATGAACACTGAAGCTTTCTTT
TRBJ1-2	TRBD1	.	TRBV5-6	CASSLGTGSSFPYGYTF	TGTGCCAGCAGCTTGGGGACAGGGTCATCCTTCCCCTATGGCTACACCTTC
TRBJ2-7	.	.	TRBV7-9	CASSLVPRYEQYF	TGTGCCAGCAGCTTAGTCCCCCGCTACGAGCAGTACTTC
TRBJ2-1	.	.	TRBV6-5	CASGNRGLEQFF	TGTGCCAGCGGGAACCGGGGGCTTGAGCAGTTCTTC
TRBJ1-3	TRBD1	.	TRBV18	CASSPSEGASGNTIYF	TGTGCCAGCTCACCAAGCGAGGGGGCGTCGGGAAACACCATATATTTT
TRBJ1-6	.	once	TRBV6-5	CASSYARNRVNSPLHF	TGTGCCAGCAGTTACGCGAGAAACAGGGTTAATTCACCCCTCCACTTT
TRBJ1-2	.	.	TRBV4-1	CASSQEVGTNYGYTF	TGCGCCAGCAGCCAAGAAGTCGGAACTAACTATGGCTACACCTTC
TRBJ2-4	.	.	TRBV19	CASCSTPCNNIQYF	TGTGCCAGTTGTTCAACCCCATGCAACAACATTCAGTACTTC
TRBJ1-5	.	.	TRBV6-1	CASSEWSGNSQHF	TGTGCCAGCAGTGAATGGTCCGGGAATTCCCAGCATTTT
TRBJ1-2	.	.	TRBV19	CASSMIGLYGYTF	TGTGCCAGTAGTATGATCGGGTTGTATGGCTACACCTTC
TRBJ1-5	.	few	TRBV4-1	CASSPRSGEVDQPQHF	TGCGCCAGCAGCCCAAGATCCGGGGAAGTGGATCAGCCCCAGCATTTT
TRBJ2-3	.	.	TRBV6-5	CASSVQGRDTQYF	TGTGCCAGCAGCGTACAGGGGAGGGATACGCAGTATTTT
TRBJ2-3	.	.	TRBV5-1	CASSIQASTDTQYF	TGCGCCAGCAGTATCCAGGCTAGCACAGATACGCAGTATTTT
TRBJ2-7	TRBD2	.	TRBV14	CASSLGGRGILSGSSYEQYF	TGTGCCAGCAGCCTGGGGGGTCGCGGTATCCTTAGCGGGAGCTCCTACGAGCAGTACTTC
TRBJ2-5	.	.	TRBV29-1	CSVEPRSEKTQYF	TGCAGCGTTGAACCGAGGAGCGAAAAGACCCAGTACTTC
TRBJ2-7	TRBD1	once	TRBV5-1	CASRPGTGYYEQYF	TGCGCCAGCCGCCCGGGGACAGGATACTACGAGCAGTACTTC
TRBJ1-1	.	.	TRBV29-1	CSVRTIEAFF	TGCAGCGTTCGGACCATTGAAGCTTTCTTT
TRBJ1-4	TRBD1	.	TRBV2	CASRGTGNEKLFF	TGTGCCAGCAGGGGGACAGGGAATGAAAAACTGTTTTTT
TRBJ2-1	TRBD2	.	TRBV7-6	CASSIGLAGAQMKQFF	TGTGCCAGCAGCATCGGACTAGCGGGGGCCCAAATGAAGCAGTTCTTC
TRBJ2-1	TRBD2	medium-sized	TRBV18	CASSATSGGAPEQFF	TGTGCCAGCTCGGCAACTAGCGGGGGGGCCCCGGAGCAGTTCTTC
TRBJ2-6	.	.	TRBV15	CATFNSGANVLTF	TGTGCCACCTTCAACTCCGGGGCCAACGTCCTGACTTTC
TRBJ1-2	TRBD1	.	TRBV19	CASSLRQGYGYTF	TGTGCCAGTAGTCTCAGACAGGGCTATGGCTACACCTTC
TRBJ1-5	.	.	TRBV27	CASSWGGNQPQHF	TGTGCCAGCAGTTGGGGGGGGAATCAGCCCCAGCATTTT
TRBJ2-2	TRBD2	.	TRBV2	CASSPEIAGSTGELFF	TGTGCCAGCAGCCCCGAGATAGCGGGGTCAACCGGGGAGCTGTTTTTT
TRBJ1-4	TRBD1	once	TRBV5-1	CASSTTGVVNEKLFF	TGCGCCAGCAGCACGACAGGGGTGGTTAATGAAAAACTGTTTTTT
TRBJ1-2	.	once	TRBV20-1	CSASHAGGYTF	TGCAGTGCTAGCCACGCGGGAGGCTACACCTTC
TRBJ2-2	TRBD1	once	TRBV2	CASLDRTPNTGELFF	TGTGCCAGCCTGGACAGGACCCCGAACACCGGGGAGCTGTTTTTT
TRBJ1-5	TRBD1	.	TRBV18	CASSLDRGQPQHF	TGTGCCAGCTCACTTGACAGGGGCCAGCCCCAGCATTTT
TRBJ1-1	.	.	TRBV30	CAWQGNTEAFF	TGTGCCTGGCAGGGAAACACTGAAGCTTTCTTT
TRBJ2-7	.	.	TRBV4-2	CASSQGGGYEQYF	TGTGCCAGCAGCCAAGGGGGCGGCTACGAGCAGTACTTC
TRBJ2-3	TRBD2	.	TRBV2	CASSDSPSGAGDTQYF	TGTGCCAGCAGTGACTCGCCTAGCGGGGCAGGAGATACGCAGTATTTT
TRBJ1-1	.	once	TRBV19	CASSTLGGGSGDAFF	TGTGCCAGTAGTACCCTAGGGGGGGGCTCCGGGGATGCTTTCTTT
TRBJ2-7	.	.	TRBV7-9	CASSLARARTNFYEQYF	TGTGCCAGCAGCTTAGCGAGGGCCCGGACTAACTTCTACGAGCAGTACTTC
TRBJ1-2	.	.	TRBV4-1	CASSQDRSGANYGYTF	TGCGCCAGCAGCCAAGATAGATCGGGGGCGAACTATGGCTACACCTTC
TRBJ2-5	TRBD2	.	TRBV27	CASRPAGGLYAETQYF	TGTGCCAGCCGTCCAGCGGGGGGCCTCTATGCAGAGACCCAGTACTTC
TRBJ1-1	.	.	TRBV7-3	CASSQTGYTEAFF	TGTGCCAGCAGCCAAACAGGGTACACTGAAGCTTTCTTT
TRBJ1-6	.	.	TRBV2	CASSEAGPESSYNSPLHF	TGTGCCAGCAGTGAAGCCGGTCCTGAGAGCTCCTATAATTCACCCCTCCACTTT
TRBJ2-5	.	.	TRBV4-1	CASSLGGAGMETQYF	TGCGCCAGCAGCCTGGGGGGGGCGGGGATGGAGACCCAGTACTTC
TRBJ2-1	.	once	TRBV20-1	CSATDLEQFF	TGCAGTGCTACCGATCTTGAGCAGTTCTTC
TRBJ1-2	TRBD1	.	TRBV6-5	CASSSLRQGPYGYTF	TGTGCCAGCAGTTCCCTACGACAGGGGCCCTATGGCTACACCTTC
TRBJ1-2	TRBD1	.	TRBV18	CASRNNRGGENGYTF	TGTGCCAGCCGAAACAACAGGGGGGGAGAAAATGGCTACACCTTC
TRBJ2-3	.	.	TRBV6-4	CASSDDRTDTQYF	TGTGCCAGCAGTGACGACAGAACAGATACGCAGTATTTT
TRBJ1-1	.	.	TRBV7-2	CASSLAPGALRTEAFF	TGTGCCAGCAGCTTAGCTCCGGGGGCCCTGAGGACTGAAGCTTTCTTT
TRBJ2-2	TRBD1	.	TRBV15	CATSWTGTGELFF	TGTGCCACCAGCTGGACAGGGACCGGGGAGCTGTTTTTT
TRBJ2-2	.	.	TRBV2	CASSEALVPGELFF	TGTGCCAGCAGTGAAGCGCTTGTCCCCGGGGAGCTGTTTTTT
TRBJ1-3	.	.	TRBV15	CATSYLGPPGNTIYF	TGTGCCACCAGCTACCTCGGGCCCCCTGGAAACACCATATATTTT
TRBJ1-2	.	.	TRBV5-6	CASSSRQVSYGYTF	TGTGCCAGCAGCTCCCGACAGGTTAGCTATGGCTACACCTTC
TRBJ2-5	.	.	TRBV25-1	CASSEYFPETQYF	TGTGCCAGCAGTGAATACTTCCCGGAGACCCAGTACTTC
TRBJ2-2	.	.	TRBV2	CASHPGGPAGTGELFF	TGTGCCAGCCATCCCGGGGGGCCGGCGGGAACCGGGGAGCTGTTTTTT
TRBJ1-3	TRBD1	.	TRBV18	CASSPGQGARSGNTIYF	TGTGCCAGCTCACCCGGACAGGGGGCCCGCTCTGGAAACACCATATATTTT
TRBJ2-7	.	.	TRBV5-1	CASSLESYEQYF	TGCGCCAGCAGCTTGGAGTCCTACGAGCAGTACTTC
TRBJ1-1	.	few	TRBV6-6	CASSYVGRNTEAFF	TGTGCCAGCAGTTACGTAGGCAGGAACACTGAAGCTTTCTTT
TRBJ2-2	TRBD2	.	TRBV11-1	CASSLGLAGARRTGELFF	TGTGCCAGCAGCCTGGGACTAGCGGGGGCCAGGCGGACCGGGGAGCTGTTTTTT